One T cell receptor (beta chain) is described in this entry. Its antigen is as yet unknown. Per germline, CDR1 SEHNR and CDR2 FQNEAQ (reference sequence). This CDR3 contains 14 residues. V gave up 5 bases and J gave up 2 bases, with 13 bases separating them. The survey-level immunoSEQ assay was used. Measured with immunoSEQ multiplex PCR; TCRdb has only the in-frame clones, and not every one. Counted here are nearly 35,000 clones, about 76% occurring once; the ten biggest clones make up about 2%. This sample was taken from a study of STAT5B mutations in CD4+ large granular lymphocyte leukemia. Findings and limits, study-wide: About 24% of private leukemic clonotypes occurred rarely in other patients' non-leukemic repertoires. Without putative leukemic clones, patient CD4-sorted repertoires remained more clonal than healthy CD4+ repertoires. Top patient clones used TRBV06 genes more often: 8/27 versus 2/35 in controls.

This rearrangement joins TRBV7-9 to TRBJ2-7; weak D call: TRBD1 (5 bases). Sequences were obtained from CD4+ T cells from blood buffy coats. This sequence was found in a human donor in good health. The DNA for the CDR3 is TGTGCCAGCAGCCCGACAGCGACCACCTACGAGCAGTACTTC. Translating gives CASSPTATTYEQYF.